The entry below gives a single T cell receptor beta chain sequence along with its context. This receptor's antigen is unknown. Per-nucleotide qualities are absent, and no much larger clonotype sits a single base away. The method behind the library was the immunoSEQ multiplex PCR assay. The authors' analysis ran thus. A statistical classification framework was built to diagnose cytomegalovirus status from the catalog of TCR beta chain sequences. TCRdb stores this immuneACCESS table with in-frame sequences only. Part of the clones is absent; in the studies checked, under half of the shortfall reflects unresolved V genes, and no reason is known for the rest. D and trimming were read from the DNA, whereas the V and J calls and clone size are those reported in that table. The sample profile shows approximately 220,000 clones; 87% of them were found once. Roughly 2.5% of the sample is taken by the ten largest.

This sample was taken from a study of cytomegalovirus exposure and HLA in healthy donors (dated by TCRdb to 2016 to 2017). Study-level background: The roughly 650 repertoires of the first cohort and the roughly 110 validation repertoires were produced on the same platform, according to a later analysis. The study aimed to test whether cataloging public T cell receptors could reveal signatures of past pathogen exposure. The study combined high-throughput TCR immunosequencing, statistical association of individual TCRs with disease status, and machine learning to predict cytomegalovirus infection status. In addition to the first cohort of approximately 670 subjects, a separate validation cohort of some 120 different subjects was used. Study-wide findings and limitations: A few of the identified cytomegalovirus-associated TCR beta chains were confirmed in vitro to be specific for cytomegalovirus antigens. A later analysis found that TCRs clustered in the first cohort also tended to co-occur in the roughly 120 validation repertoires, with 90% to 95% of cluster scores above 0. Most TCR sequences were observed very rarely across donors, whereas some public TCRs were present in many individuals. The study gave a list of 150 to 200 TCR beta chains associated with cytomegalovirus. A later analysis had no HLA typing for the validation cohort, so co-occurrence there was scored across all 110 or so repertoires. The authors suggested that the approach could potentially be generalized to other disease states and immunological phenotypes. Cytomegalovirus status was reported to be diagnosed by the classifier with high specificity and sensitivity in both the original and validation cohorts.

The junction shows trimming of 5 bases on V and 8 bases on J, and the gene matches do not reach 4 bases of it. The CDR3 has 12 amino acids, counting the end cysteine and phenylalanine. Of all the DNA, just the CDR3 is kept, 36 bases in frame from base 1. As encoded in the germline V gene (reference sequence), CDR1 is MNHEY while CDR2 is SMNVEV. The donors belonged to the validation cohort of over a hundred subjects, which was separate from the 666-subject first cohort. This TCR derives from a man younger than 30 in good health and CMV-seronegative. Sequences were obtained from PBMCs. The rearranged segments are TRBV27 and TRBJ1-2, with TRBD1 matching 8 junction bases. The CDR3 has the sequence CASSSRGRGYTF. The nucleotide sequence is TGTGCCAGCAGTAGCAGGGGGCGCGGCTACACCTTC.